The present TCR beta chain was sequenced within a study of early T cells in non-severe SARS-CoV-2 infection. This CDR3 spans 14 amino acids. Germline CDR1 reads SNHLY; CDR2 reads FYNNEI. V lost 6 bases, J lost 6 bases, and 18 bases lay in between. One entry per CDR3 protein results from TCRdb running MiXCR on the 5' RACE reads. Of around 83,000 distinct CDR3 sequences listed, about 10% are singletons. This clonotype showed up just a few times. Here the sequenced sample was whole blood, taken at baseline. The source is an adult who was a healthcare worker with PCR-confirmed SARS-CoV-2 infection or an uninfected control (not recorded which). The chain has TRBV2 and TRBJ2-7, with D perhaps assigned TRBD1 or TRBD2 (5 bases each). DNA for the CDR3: TGTGCCAGCAGACCCGGGACCGAAAACCGCGAGCAGTACTTC. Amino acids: CASRPGTENREQYF.